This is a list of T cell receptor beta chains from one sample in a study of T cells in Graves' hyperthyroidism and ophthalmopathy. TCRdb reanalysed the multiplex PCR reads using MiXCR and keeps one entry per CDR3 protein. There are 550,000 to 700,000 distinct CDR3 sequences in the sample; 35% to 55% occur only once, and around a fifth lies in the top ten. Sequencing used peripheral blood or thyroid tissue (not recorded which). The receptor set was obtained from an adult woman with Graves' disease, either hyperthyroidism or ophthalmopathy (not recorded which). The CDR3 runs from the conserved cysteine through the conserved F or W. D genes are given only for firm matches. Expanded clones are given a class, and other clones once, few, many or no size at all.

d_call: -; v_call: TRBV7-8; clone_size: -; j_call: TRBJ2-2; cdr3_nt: TGTGCCAGCAGGCAGCCCGTCGGGAGTTTCAACGGGGAGCTGTTTTTT; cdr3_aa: CASRQPVGSFNGELFF
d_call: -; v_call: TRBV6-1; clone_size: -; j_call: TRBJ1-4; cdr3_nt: TGTGCCAGCAGTGAACAGCGGGGGAAACTGTTTTTT; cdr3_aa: CASSEQRGKLFF
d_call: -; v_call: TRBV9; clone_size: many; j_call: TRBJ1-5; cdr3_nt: TGTGCCAGCAGCGTAATCCCCCCCGCCCCCGTTTCAGGCAATCAGCCCCAGCATTTT; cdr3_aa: CASSVIPPAPVSGNQPQHF
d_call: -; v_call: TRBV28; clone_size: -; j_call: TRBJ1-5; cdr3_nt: TGTGCCAGCAGTCCTCGGGGGTCCGGTCAGCCCCAGCATTTT; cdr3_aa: CASSPRGSGQPQHF
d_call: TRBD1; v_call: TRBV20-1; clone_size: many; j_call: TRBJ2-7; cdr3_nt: TGCAGTGCTACAGGGACAGGGCGAACCTACGAGCAGTACTTC; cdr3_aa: CSATGTGRTYEQYF
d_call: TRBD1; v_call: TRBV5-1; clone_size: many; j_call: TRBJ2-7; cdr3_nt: TGCGCCAGCAGCTTGACCAGACAGGGCAGAGAGCAGTACTTC; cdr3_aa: CASSLTRQGREQYF
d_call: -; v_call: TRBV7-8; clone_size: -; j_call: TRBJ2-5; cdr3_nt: TGTGCCAGCAGCCGATCGTCGGGGGGCGTCCAAGAGACCCAGTACTTC; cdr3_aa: CASSRSSGGVQETQYF
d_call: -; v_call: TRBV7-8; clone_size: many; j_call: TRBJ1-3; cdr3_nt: TGTGCCAGCAGCTTAGGGGGGTCGGGAGGAAACACCATATATTTT; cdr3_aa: CASSLGGSGGNTIYF
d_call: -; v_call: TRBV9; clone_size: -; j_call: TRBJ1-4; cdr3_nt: TGTGCCAGCAGCGTAGGACATAATGAAAAACTGTTTTTT; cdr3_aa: CASSVGHNEKLFF
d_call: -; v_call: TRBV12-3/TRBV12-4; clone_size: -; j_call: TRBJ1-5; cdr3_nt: TGTGCCAGCAGTTTAGCAGCGGTTCAGTCCCAGCATTTT; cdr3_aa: CASSLAAVQSQHF
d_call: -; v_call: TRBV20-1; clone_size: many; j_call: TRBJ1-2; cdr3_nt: TGCAGTGCGCCACCGTGGCAGCACTATGGCTACACCTTC; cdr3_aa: CSAPPWQHYGYTF
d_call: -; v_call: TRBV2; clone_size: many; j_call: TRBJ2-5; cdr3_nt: TGTGCCAGCATGGGGGCGGTGGAGACCCAGTACTTC; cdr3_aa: CASMGAVETQYF
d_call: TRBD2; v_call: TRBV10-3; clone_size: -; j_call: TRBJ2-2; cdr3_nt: TGTGCCAGCAGCCCATCGGGCGGGGGCACCGGGGAGCTGTTTTTT; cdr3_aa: CASSPSGGGTGELFF
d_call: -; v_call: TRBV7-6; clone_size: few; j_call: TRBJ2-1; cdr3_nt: TGTGCCAGCAGCTTAGCCCCCCAAACGGGGCAGTTCTTC; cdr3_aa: CASSLAPQTGQFF
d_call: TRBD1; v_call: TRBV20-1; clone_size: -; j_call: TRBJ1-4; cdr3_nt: TGCAGTGTAGGAGGGACAGCAACTAATGAAAAACTGTTTTTT; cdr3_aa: CSVGGTATNEKLFF
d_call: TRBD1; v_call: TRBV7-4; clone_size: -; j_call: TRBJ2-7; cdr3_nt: TGTGCCAGCAGTTACTCGACGCAGGGGGCGCAGGAGCAGTACTTC; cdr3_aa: CASSYSTQGAQEQYF
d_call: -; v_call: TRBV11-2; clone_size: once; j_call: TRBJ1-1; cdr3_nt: TGTGCCAGCAGCTCGGGGAATGGGACTGAAGCTTTCTTT; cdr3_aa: CASSSGNGTEAFF
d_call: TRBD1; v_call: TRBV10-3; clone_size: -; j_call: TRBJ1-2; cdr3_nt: TGTGCCATCAGGGGACAGCAACAAGTGCGTGGCTACACCTTC; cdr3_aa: CAIRGQQQVRGYTF
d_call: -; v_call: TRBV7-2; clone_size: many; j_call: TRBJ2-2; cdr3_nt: TGTGCCAGCAGCTCGACCGGTCGACTAGTAGCCGGGGAGCTGTTTTTT; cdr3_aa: CASSSTGRLVAGELFF
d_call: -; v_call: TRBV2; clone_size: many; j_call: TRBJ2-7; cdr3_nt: TGTGCCAGCAGCGACCCGAAATACGAGCAGTACTTC; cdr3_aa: CASSDPKYEQYF
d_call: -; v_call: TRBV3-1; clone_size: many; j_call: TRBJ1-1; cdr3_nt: TGTGCCAGCAGGGAAAGGGCACATCGCGGCACTGAAGCTTTCTTT; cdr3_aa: CASRERAHRGTEAFF
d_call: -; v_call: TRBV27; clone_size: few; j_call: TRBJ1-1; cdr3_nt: TGTGCCAGCAGTTCCCCCGGGCAGGGCGCGAGTGAAGCTTTCTTT; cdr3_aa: CASSSPGQGASEAFF
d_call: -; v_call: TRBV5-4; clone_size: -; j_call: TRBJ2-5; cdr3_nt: TGTGCCAGCAGACATCAAGGGGGGGGAGAGACCCAGTACTTC; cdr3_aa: CASRHQGGGETQYF
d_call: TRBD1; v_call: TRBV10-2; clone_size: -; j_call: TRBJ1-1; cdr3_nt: TGCGCCAGCAGGAAGCCGGGACAGGGATTAACTGAAGCTTTCTTT; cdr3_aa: CASRKPGQGLTEAFF
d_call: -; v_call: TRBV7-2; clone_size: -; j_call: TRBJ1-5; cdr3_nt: TGTGCCAGCAGCGCCGTTCAGTCGGCAGGGGCGATCAGGCCCCAGCATTTT; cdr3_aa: CASSAVQSAGAIRPQHF
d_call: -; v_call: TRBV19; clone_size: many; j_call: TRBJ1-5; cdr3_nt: TGTGCCACCCTGGAGGTGAGGGAGAGAATCAATCAGCCCCAGCATTTT; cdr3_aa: CATLEVRERINQPQHF
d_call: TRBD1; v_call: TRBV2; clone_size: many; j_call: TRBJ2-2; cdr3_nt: TGTGCCAGCAGACCGGACAGGGGGAATTGGGCCGGGGAGCTGTTTTTT; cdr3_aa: CASRPDRGNWAGELFF
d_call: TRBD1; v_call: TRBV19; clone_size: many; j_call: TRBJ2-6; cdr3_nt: TGTGCCAGTAGTTTCCGGGACAGACATGAATCTGGGGCCAACGTCCTGACTTTC; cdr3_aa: CASSFRDRHESGANVLTF
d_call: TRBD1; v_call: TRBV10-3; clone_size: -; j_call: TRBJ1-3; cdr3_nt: TGTGCCATCAGTGACGGGACAGGGTTTAGCGGCAACACCATATATTTT; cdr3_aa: CAISDGTGFSGNTIYF
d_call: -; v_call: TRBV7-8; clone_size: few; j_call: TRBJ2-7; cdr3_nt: TGTGCCAGCAGCTTACTCAGGTCCTACGAGCAGTACTTC; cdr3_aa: CASSLLRSYEQYF
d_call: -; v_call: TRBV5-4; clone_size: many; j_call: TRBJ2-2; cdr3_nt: TGTGCCAGCAGCCTGAGCGGGTTAGCGAACACCGGGGAGCTGTTTTTT; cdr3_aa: CASSLSGLANTGELFF
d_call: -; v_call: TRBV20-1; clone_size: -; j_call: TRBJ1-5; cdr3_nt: TGCAGTGCTAGAGGCCAGGACCAGCCCCAGCATTTT; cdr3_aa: CSARGQDQPQHF
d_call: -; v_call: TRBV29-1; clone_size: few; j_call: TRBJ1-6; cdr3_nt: TGCAGCGCATCAACAGGGTTGGATTCACCCCTCCACTTT; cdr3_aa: CSASTGLDSPLHF
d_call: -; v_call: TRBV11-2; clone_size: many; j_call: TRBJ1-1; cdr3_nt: TGTGCCAGCAGCTTAGGGTCCTACACTGAAGCTTTCTTT; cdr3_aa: CASSLGSYTEAFF
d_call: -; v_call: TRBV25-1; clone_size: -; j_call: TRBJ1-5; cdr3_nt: TGTGCCAGCAGTGCTAGGGATCCCTCCGGGAATATCCGCAATCAGCCCCAGCATTTT; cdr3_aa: CASSARDPSGNIRNQPQHF
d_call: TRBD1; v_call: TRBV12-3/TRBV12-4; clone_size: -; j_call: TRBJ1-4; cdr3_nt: TGTGCCAGCAGCGAGACGGGACAGGGGGTTGAAAAACTGTTTTTT; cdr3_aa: CASSETGQGVEKLFF
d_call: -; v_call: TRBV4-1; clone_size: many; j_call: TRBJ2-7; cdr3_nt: TGCGCCAGCAGCCAAACAGATCTAGTGGGGGAGCAGTACTTC; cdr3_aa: CASSQTDLVGEQYF
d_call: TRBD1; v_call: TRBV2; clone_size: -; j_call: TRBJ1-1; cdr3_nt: TGTGCCAGCAACGGACAGGGCTGGACTGAAGCTTTCTTT; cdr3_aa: CASNGQGWTEAFF
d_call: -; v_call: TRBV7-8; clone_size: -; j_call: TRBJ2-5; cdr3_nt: TGTGCCAGCAGCTTACAGGTCAGCGATTCGGAGACCCAGTACTTC; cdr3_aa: CASSLQVSDSETQYF
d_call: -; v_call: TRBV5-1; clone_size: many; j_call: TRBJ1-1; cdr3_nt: TGCGCCAGCAGTGTTTCGGGGAACACTGAAGCTTTCTTT; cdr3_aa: CASSVSGNTEAFF
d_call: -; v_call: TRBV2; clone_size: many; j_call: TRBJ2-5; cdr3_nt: TGTGCCAGCAGTGCGACTCAGGCGGAGGAGACCCAGTACTTC; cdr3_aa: CASSATQAEETQYF
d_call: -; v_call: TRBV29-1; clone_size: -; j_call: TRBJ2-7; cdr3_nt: TGCAGCGTTGGCCCCCCAGACAACTACGAGCAGTACTTC; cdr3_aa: CSVGPPDNYEQYF
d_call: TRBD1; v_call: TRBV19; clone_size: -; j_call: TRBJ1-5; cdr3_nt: TGTGCCAGTAGTACGCCCGGACAGGGGCTCCAGCCCCAGCATTTT; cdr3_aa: CASSTPGQGLQPQHF
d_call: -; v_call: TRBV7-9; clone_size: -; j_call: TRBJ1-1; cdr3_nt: TGTGCCAGCAGCCAGGTCGGGTACTCTGGGACAGCTTTCTTT; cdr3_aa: CASSQVGYSGTAFF
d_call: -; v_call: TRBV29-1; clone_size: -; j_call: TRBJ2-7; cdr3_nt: TGCAGCGTTGGAGAGAAGGGCGGGCAGTACTTC; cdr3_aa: CSVGEKGGQYF
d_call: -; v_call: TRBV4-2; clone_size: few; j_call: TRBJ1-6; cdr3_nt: TGTGCCAGCAGCCAAGGGTACGACGTCAATTCACCCCTCCACTTT; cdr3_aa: CASSQGYDVNSPLHF
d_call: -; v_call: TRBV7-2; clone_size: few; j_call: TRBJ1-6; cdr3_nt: TGTGCCAGCAGACAGTATGATTCGTGGGAGCCCCTCCACTTT; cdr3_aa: CASRQYDSWEPLHF
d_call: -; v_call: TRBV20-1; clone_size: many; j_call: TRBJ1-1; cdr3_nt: TGCAGTGCATTAGGCTCGTCTGGGGCTTTCTTT; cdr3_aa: CSALGSSGAFF
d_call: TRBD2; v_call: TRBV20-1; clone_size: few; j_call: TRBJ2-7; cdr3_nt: TGCAGTGCTGGGACTCAGCGGGGCGAGCAGTACTTC; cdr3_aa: CSAGTQRGEQYF
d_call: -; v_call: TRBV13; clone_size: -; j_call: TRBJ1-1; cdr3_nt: TGTGCCAGCAGCTTACAGCAGGGCACTGAAGCTCTCTTT; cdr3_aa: CASSLQQGTEALF
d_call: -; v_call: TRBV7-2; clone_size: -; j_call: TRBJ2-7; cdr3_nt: TGTGCCAGCAGCTATGGACTCGTCTGGGGGGAGCAGTACTTC; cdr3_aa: CASSYGLVWGEQYF
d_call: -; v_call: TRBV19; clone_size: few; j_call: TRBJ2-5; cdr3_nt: TGTGCCAGTAGTATCGTATTCGGACAGCCACTGGAGACCCAGTACTTC; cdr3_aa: CASSIVFGQPLETQYF
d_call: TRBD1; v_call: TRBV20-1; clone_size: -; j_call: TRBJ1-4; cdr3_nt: TGCAGTGCTACCCCGGGACAGGGGCTTGGTGAAAAACTGTTTTTT; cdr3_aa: CSATPGQGLGEKLFF
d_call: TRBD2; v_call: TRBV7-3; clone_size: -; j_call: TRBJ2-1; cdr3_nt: TGTGCCAGCAGTCCGACTAGCGGGAGTGATGAGCAGTTCTTC; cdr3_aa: CASSPTSGSDEQFF
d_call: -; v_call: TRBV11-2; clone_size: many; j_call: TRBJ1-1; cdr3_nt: TGTGCCAGCAGCCAATTCCAGGGTCTGAACACTGAAGCTTTCTTT; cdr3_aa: CASSQFQGLNTEAFF
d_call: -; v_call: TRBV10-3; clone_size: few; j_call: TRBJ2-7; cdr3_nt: TGTGCCATCAGTGAGGCCCCTTCCTACGAGCAGTACTTC; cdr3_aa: CAISEAPSYEQYF
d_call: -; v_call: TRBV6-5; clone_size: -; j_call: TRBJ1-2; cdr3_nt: TGTGCCAGCAGTTTTCGGGCAGGTCTGGGGGTGGACTATGGCTACACCTTC; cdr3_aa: CASSFRAGLGVDYGYTF